This T cell receptor beta chain was sequenced for a study of cytotoxic CD8 clonotypes in ibrutinib-treated CLL. Trimming shortened V by 7 bases and J by 4 bases, and 14 bases separated the two germline ends. This CDR3 spans 14 amino acids. Germline CDR1 is MDHEN and CDR2 is SYDVKM. Libraries were prepared by immunoSEQ multiplex PCR; TCRdb keeps only in-frame clonotypes and omits some of them. The table shows around 140,000 clones, with 65% to 85% occurring only once. This chain joins TRBV28 and TRBJ1-3; a weak D match, TRBD1 (5 bases). The starting material was PBMCs, obtained after 36 months of ibrutinib treatment. The receptor comes from a human donor with chronic lymphocytic leukemia. The CDR3 coding sequence is TGTGCCAGCACCCCGACCGGGGGAGGAAACACCATATATTTT. Amino acid sequence: CASTPTGGGNTIYF.